These 4 T cell receptor beta chains were sequenced from one sample in a study of cytomegalovirus exposure and HLA in healthy donors. Vbeta (60) and Jbeta (13) primers were used in the PCR. Profiling relied on immunoSEQ multiplex PCR, and the TCRdb table lists in-frame clones only, not all of them. Here the sample spans 55,000 to 70,000 clones, about two thirds being singletons. Sequencing used PBMCs. Receptors were obtained from a woman aged 60-75 years in good health and CMV-seropositive.

This rearrangement joins TRBV5-1 to TRBJ1-2; TRBD1 matches 11 bases. CDR1 is SGHRS and CDR2 is YFSETQ in the germline V gene. J was trimmed by 7 bases and V by 3 bases; bases with no gene match: 5. The CDR3 covers 14 residues. This CDR3 is CASSSGQGAVGYTF. CDR3 sequence (DNA): TGCGCCAGCAGCTCTGGACAGGGGGCAGTTGGCTACACCTTC.

The gene calls are TRBV4-1 and TRBJ2-1; TRBD2 is a possible D gene (6 bases). V lost 2 bases and J lost 5, with 10 bases in between. This CDR3 is built from 14 residues. CDR1 is MGHRA and CDR2 is YSYEKL in the germline V gene. The CDR3 DNA reads as TGCGCCAGCAGCCAATTAGCGGAACACAATGAGCAGTTCTTC. Protein product: CASSQLAEHNEQFF.

The chain links TRBV5-1 to TRBJ2-5, with 9 bases lining up with TRBD1. The junction had 7 bases not matched to a gene; V was cut back by 4 bases and J by 0 bases. Germline assignment: CDR1 SGHRS and CDR2 YFSETQ. The CDR3 runs to 16 residues. The CDR3 loop is CASSLRDRAYQETQYF. The DNA for the CDR3 is TGCGCCAGCAGCCTCCGGGACAGGGCGTACCAAGAGACCCAGTACTTC.

The CDR3: CASSLVEEYEQYF. The DNA of the CDR3 is TGTGCCAGCTCACTGGTTGAGGAGTACGAGCAGTACTTC. The chain couples TRBV18 to TRBJ2-7; D not resolved. The CDR3 covers 13 residues. Germline lookup yields CDR1 KGHSH and CDR2 LQKENI. V was cut by 4 bases and J by 4 bases, with 11 bases left in between.